Each of the 28 T cell receptor beta chains below was sequenced from the same sample in a study of blood T cell repertoires in COVID-19. Produced via immunoSEQ multiplex PCR; TCRdb's table is partial and in-frame only. The top ten hold 10% to 15% of the sample, which has 190,000 or so clones, about 81% seen once. The source material was peripheral blood. Every receptor here comes from a woman older than 75 with COVID-19, enrolled during active disease.

V is TRBV3-1 (or the pseudogene TRBV3-2) and J is TRBJ2-1, with D unclear. CDR3 size: 13 residues. V lost 4 bases, J lost 3 bases, and 7 bases lay in between. Germline lookup yields CDR1 LGHDT and CDR2 YNNKEL (reference sequence). The CDR3 DNA reads TGTGCCAGCAGCCGAGGTGTCTACAATGAGCAGTTCTTC. This translates into CASSRGVYNEQFF.

The chain recombines TRBV5-1 with TRBJ1-4, with D hard to call. There are 16 residues in the CDR3. Germline assignment: CDR1 SGHRS and CDR2 YFSETQ. Trimming cost V 0 bases and J 4 bases, with 13 bases left between them. The CDR3 is CASSLAAAGLNEKLFF. The CDR3 DNA follows: TGCGCCAGCAGCTTGGCCGCGGCGGGCCTTAATGAAAAACTGTTTTTT.

The chain combines TRBV6-5 with TRBJ2-5, with TRBD2 matching 7 bases. CDR1 and CDR2 from the germline V gene are MNHEY and SVGAGI. The junction had 11 bases not matched to a gene; V was cut back by 6 bases and J by 4 bases. CDR3 length: 15 residues. CDR3 nucleotides: TGTGCCAGCAGATTGGACACGGGGGGAGGAGAGACCCAGTACTTC. It yields the protein CASRLDTGGGETQYF.

This clone showed up just a few times. The V and J genes are TRBV14 and TRBJ1-3; D not certain. The CDR3 is 15 amino acids. The V and J ends lost 2 bases and 0 bases respectively, with 8 bases between them. Germline values: CDR1 SGHDN, CDR2 FVKESK. The CDR3: CASSQTAASGNTIYF. CDR3 in DNA: TGTGCCAGCAGCCAAACAGCAGCCTCTGGAAACACCATATATTTT.

The V gene is TRBV11-3, the J gene TRBJ2-2; TRBD1 is a possible D gene (6 bases). Germline V gene sequence: CDR1 SGHNT, CDR2 YENEEA. CDR3 length: 15 amino acids. V lost 5 bases and J 2 bases, leaving 12 bases between the germline ends. The DNA for the CDR3 is TGTGCCAGCAGCCCGGACAGTTACAACACCGGGGAGCTGTTTTTT. Its protein product is CASSPDSYNTGELFF.

The rearrangement links TRBV15 to TRBJ1-2, with D tentatively TRBD1 (6 bases). The CDR3 is 14 amino acids. The V end was cut by 6 bases, the J end by 0 bases, with 11 bases between. CDR1 and CDR2 (germline): LNHNV, YYDKDF (reference sequence). The CDR3 bases are TGTGCCACCAGTTGGGACACAGCTAACTATGGCTACACCTTC. Its protein product is CATSWDTANYGYTF.

This chain links TRBV19 with TRBJ2-3, with TRBD2 as a possible D gene (6 bases). The V end lost 6 bases, the J end lost 8 bases, and 12 bases lay between the germline ends. Germline CDR1 is LNHDA and CDR2 is SQIVND (reference sequence). There are 12 residues in the CDR3. The CDR3 sequence is CASSPLGGTQYF. The CDR3 DNA is TGTGCCAGTAGCCCCCTCGGGGGTACGCAGTATTTT.

The chain uses TRBV27 and TRBJ2-5, with D tentatively TRBD2 (5 bases). Germline V gene lookup returns CDR1 MNHEY and CDR2 SMNVEV (reference sequence). Between the trimmed V and J ends, which lost 2 bases and 4 bases, there was a span of 11 bases. The CDR3 is made up of 14 amino acids. The CDR3 loop is CASSLRVAGETQYF. The CDR3 nucleotides read TGTGCCAGCAGTTTAAGGGTCGCGGGAGAGACCCAGTACTTC.

The chain combines TRBV19 with TRBJ2-3; possibly TRBD2 for D (7 bases). The CDR3 contains 15 residues. Germline V CDR1 and CDR2: LNHDA, SQIVND (reference sequence). Trimming shortened V by 2 bases and J by 6 bases, and 15 bases separated the two germline ends. The CDR3, as DNA: TGTGCCAGTAGTATATCCCCCGGGGGGCGGGATACGCAGTATTTT. Amino acids: CASSISPGGRDTQYF. The entire variable domain, with the rest obtained from reference TRBV19 and TRBJ2-3, is as follows: DGGITQSPKYLFRKEGQNVTLSCEQNLNHDAMYWYRQDPGQGLRLIYYSQIVNDFQKGDIAEGYSVSREKKESFPLTVTSAQKNPTAFYLCASSISPGGRDTQYFGPGTRLTVL.

The genes are TRBV18 and TRBJ2-2; TRBD1 might be the D (6 bases). CDR1 is KGHSH and CDR2 is LQKENI in the germline V gene. The V and J ends lost 8 bases and 4 bases respectively, with 20 bases between them. The CDR3 length is 16 residues. CDR3: CASPHQNLRGTGELFF. In DNA, the CDR3 is TGTGCCAGCCCTCACCAAAATCTCAGGGGCACCGGGGAGCTGTTTTTT. The variable domain in full, completed from reference TRBV18 and TRBJ2-2, reads NAGVMQNPRHLVRRRGQEARLRCSPMKGHSHVYWYRQLPEEGLKFMVYLQKENIIDESGMPKERFSAEFPKEGPSILRIQQVVRGDSAAYFCASPHQNLRGTGELFFGEGSRLTVL.

The V call is TRBV11-2, the J call TRBJ1-5; TRBD1 agrees at 11 bases. Germline CDR1 is SGHAT and CDR2 is FQNNGV. The CDR3 is 18 residues long. With V trimmed by 4 bases and J by 0 bases, 8 bases remained unmatched. The CDR3 loop is CASSSGQGAYLSNQPQHF. Written as DNA, the CDR3 is TGTGCCAGCAGCTCCGGACAGGGGGCCTACCTTAGCAATCAGCCCCAGCATTTT.

The rearrangement links TRBV5-4 to TRBJ1-6; TRBD1 might be the D (5 bases). The CDR3 spans 14 residues. The V and J ends lost 3 bases and 6 bases respectively, with 10 bases between them. CDR1 and CDR2 from the germline V gene are SGHNT and YYREEE (reference sequence). In DNA form, the CDR3 reads TGTGCCAGCAGCTCTCGACAGATTAATTCACCCCTCCACTTT. This codes for CASSSRQINSPLHF.

This chain links TRBV6-2 or TRBV6-3 with TRBJ2-1, with TRBD1 matching 7 bases. Germline V lookup: CDR1 MNHEY, CDR2 SVGEGT. J was trimmed by 7 bases and V by 1 base; bases with no gene match: 1. The CDR3 is 13 residues long. CDR3 sequence reads: CASSYWGQNEQFF. The CDR3 region has the DNA TGTGCCAGCAGTTACTGGGGACAGAATGAGCAGTTCTTC.

The chain's CDR3 is CASSSQREEGYRELFF. CDR3 in DNA: TGTGCCAGCAGCTCCCAGCGGGAGGAAGGTTACCGGGAGCTGTTTTTT. The V and J genes are TRBV7-9 and TRBJ2-2, with 9 bases fitting TRBD2. The CDR3 runs 16 residues. Germline V lookup: CDR1 SEHNR, CDR2 FQNEAQ (reference sequence). V was clipped by 4 bases and J by 9 bases; unmatched bases: 12. Full variable domain (rest looked up from reference TRBV7-9 and TRBJ2-2): DTGVSQNPRHKITKRGQNVTFRCDPISEHNRLYWYRQTLGQGPEFLTYFQNEAQLEKSRLLSDRFSAERPKGSFSTLEIQRTEQGDSAMYLCASSSQREEGYRELFFGEGSRLTVL.

The chain employs TRBV18 and TRBJ1-3; perhaps TRBD1 as D (6 bases). Looked up from germline, CDR1 is KGHSH and CDR2 is LQKENI. V was shortened by 5 bases and J by 0 bases, with 14 bases between the two germline ends. This CDR3 region has 16 residues. The CDR3 coding sequence is TGTGCCAGCTCAGGATGGACAGACTCCTCTGGAAACACCATATATTTT. It is translated as CASSGWTDSSGNTIYF.

The genes are TRBV10-3 and TRBJ2-1; D may be TRBD1 (6 bases). Trimming took 2 bases from V and 8 from J, leaving 16 bases between them. CDR3 length equals 15 residues. CDR1 is ENHRY and CDR2 is SYGVKD in the germline V gene. CDR3: CAISEVFRGKDEQFF. CDR3 in DNA: TGTGCCATCAGTGAGGTGTTCAGGGGAAAGGATGAGCAGTTCTTC.

The J gene is TRBJ2-3, the V gene TRBV2; tentatively, D is TRBD2 (6 bases). Trimming pared 2 bases from V and 3 bases from J, leaving 9 bases between. There are 14 residues in the CDR3. Germline CDR1 and CDR2: SNHLY and FYNNEI. The CDR3 is CASSEILATDTQYF. CDR3 nucleotide sequence: TGTGCCAGCAGTGAAATTCTAGCGACAGATACGCAGTATTTT.

The gene calls are TRBV4-2 and TRBJ1-3; 7 nucleotides line up with TRBD1. Per the germline V gene, CDR1 is LGHNA and CDR2 is YNFKEQ. V was pared by 2 bases and J by 2 bases, with 3 bases of the junction left unmatched. This CDR3 region has 15 residues. In nucleotides, the CDR3 is TGTGCCAGCAGCCAATACCAGGGGGCTGGAAACACCATATATTTT. This gives the protein CASSQYQGAGNTIYF.

V is TRBV3-1 (or the pseudogene TRBV3-2) and J is TRBJ2-3, with 8 positions matching TRBD2. The germline V gene has CDR1 LGHDT and CDR2 YNNKEL (reference sequence). With V trimmed by 5 bases and J by 0 bases, 7 bases remained unmatched. The CDR3 has 16 residues. CDR3 in amino acids: CASSDFGGESTDTQYF. CDR3 bases: TGTGCCAGCAGCGATTTCGGGGGGGAGAGCACAGATACGCAGTATTTT.

A few counts support this clone. The genes are TRBV28 and TRBJ2-1; tentative D call: TRBD2 (5 bases). With 7 bases removed from V and 0 bases from J, the gap between germline ends came to 7 bases. CDR1 is MDHEN and CDR2 is SYDVKM in the germline V gene. The CDR3 runs 13 residues. The DNA for the CDR3 is TGTGCCAGCACTCGGGACTCCTACAATGAGCAGTTCTTC. Encoded protein: CASTRDSYNEQFF.

This clone was counted only a few times. The germline gene is not matched at one end of the junction; a read error may be the cause. V is TRBV7-7 and J is TRBJ2-2, with 7 bases identical to TRBD1. The CDR3 length is 14 residues. Germline V lookup: CDR1 SSHAT, CDR2 FNYEAQ (reference sequence). The CDR3 sequence is CASSLDRADGELFF. In DNA form, the CDR3 reads TGTGCTAGCAGTCTCGACAGGGCGGACGGGGAGCTGTTTTTT.

The rearrangement uses TRBV13 and TRBJ2-1; D may be TRBD2 (6 bases). The length of the CDR3 is 15 residues. The V gene's germline CDR1 is PRHDT and CDR2 FYEKMQ (reference sequence). The V end lost 8 bases, the J end lost 7 bases, and 21 bases lay between the germline ends. The CDR3 loop reads CASRPLRDSRNEQFF. For the CDR3, the DNA is TGTGCCAGCCGCCCCCTTCGGGACTCGAGGAATGAGCAGTTCTTC.

This chain joins TRBV6-5 and TRBJ1-6; D unclear. The germline gives CDR1 MNHEY, CDR2 SVGAGI. Trimming removed 2 bases from V and 1 base from J, with 9 bases in between. CDR3 length: 16 residues. CDR3 sequence reads: CASSYGQNSYNSPLHF. The CDR3 bases are TGTGCCAGCAGTTACGGTCAGAATTCCTATAATTCACCCCTCCACTTT.

This clone is a singleton in its sample. V and J are TRBV6-1 and TRBJ2-7; D gene ambiguous. The germline V and J ends were trimmed by 1 base and 0 bases, with 7 bases remaining between them. CDR1 is MNHNS, CDR2 SASEGT, per germline. This CDR3 spans 14 amino acids. CDR3 loop: CASSEVGSSYEQYF. CDR3 DNA sequence: TGTGCCAGCAGTGAAGTTGGCAGCTCCTACGAGCAGTACTTC.

This clone was counted between two and nine times. CDR3 in amino acids: CASSSTTGVNYGYTF. The CDR3 region has the DNA TGTGCCAGCAGTTCCACAACAGGGGTCAACTATGGCTACACCTTC. The rearrangement links TRBV6-2 or TRBV6-3 to TRBJ1-2, with 7 bases matching TRBD1. This CDR3 is built from 15 residues. After removal of 4 bases from V and 2 bases from J, the junction contained 7 bases not matched to a gene. CDR1 and CDR2 from the germline V gene are MNHEY and SVGEGT.

This chain joins TRBV6-1 and TRBJ2-2; D is unclear. This CDR3 is 15 amino acids long. From germline, CDR1 is MNHNS and CDR2 SASEGT. Trimming took off 3 bases at V and 7 bases at J, with 15 bases between the two ends. The CDR3 DNA reads as TGTGCCAGCAGTGATTCCGGTTCTGTCTTCGGGGAGCTGTTTTTT. Translating it yields CASSDSGSVFGELFF.

The chain employs TRBV9 and TRBJ2-1; D gene unclear. The germline V gene encodes CDR1 SGDLS and CDR2 YYNGEE. The CDR3 covers 16 residues. V lost 4 bases and J 6 bases, leaving 20 bases between the germline ends. CDR3 nucleotide sequence: TGTGCCAGCAGCCCTTGGTCCCCCCCTTCAGGCAATGAGCAGTTCTTC. Translated, it gives CASSPWSPPSGNEQFF.

The rearrangement uses TRBV10-2 and TRBJ1-6, with unresolved D. The CDR3 totals 11 residues. Trimming took 4 bases from V and 12 from J, leaving 7 bases between them. CDR1 and CDR2 (germline): WSHSY, SAAADI. The CDR3 region is CASSAAGPLHF. DNA of the CDR3: TGCGCCAGCAGTGCCGCAGGACCCCTCCACTTT.